This record looks at one TCR beta chain sequence and its context. Its antigen is unknown. This CDR3 has 16 amino acids. The V and J ends lost 5 bases and 2 bases, in that order; junction bases with no gene match: 9. Germline V lookup: CDR1 SEHNR, CDR2 FQNEAQ (reference sequence). These data are taken from a study of cytomegalovirus exposure and HLA in healthy donors. Notes on the study in general: It was confirmed in vitro that a few of the CMV-associated chains were specific for CMV antigens. Researchers reported from a later analysis that most CMV-associated TCR beta chains appeared HLA-restricted.

Healthy people donating bone marrow made up the donors. With 60 Vbeta and 13 Jbeta primers, the PCR was carried out. TCRdb keeps only in-frame clones here, not all; method: immunoSEQ multiplex PCR. The table includes roughly 48,000 clones, around 70% detected once. The sample taken for sequencing was PBMCs. This chain uses TRBV7-9 with TRBJ1-1; 9 nucleotides match TRBD1. This TCR came from a man in his late teens or twenties in good health and CMV-seronegative. The DNA of the CDR3 is TGTGCCAGCAGCCGAGGACAGGGGCCTATTAACACTGAAGCTTTCTTT. Its translation is CASSRGQGPINTEAFF.